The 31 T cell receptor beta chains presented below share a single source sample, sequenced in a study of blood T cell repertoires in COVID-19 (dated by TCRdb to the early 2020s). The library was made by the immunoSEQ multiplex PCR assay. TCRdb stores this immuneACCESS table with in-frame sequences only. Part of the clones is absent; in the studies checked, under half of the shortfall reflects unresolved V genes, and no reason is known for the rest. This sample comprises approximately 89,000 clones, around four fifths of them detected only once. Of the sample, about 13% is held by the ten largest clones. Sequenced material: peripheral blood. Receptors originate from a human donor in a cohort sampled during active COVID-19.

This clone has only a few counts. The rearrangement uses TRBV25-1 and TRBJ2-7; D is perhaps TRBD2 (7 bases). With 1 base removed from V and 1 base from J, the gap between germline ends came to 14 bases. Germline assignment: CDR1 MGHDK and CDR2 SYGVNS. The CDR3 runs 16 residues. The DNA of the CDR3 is TGTGCCAGCAGTGAATCGGGGGGCAGGGGTTCCTACGAGCAGTACTTC. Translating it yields CASSESGGRGSYEQYF.

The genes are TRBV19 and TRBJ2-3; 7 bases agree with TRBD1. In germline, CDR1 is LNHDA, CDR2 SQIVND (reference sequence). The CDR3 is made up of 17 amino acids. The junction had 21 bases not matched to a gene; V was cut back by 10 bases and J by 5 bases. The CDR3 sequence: CANPHPPGDRAKDTQYF. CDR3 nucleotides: TGTGCCAATCCTCACCCCCCTGGGGACAGAGCTAAAGATACGCAGTATTTT.

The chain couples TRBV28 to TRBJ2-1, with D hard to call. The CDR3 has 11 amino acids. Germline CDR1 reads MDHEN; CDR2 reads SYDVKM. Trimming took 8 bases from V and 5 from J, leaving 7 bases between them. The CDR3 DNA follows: TGTGCCAGCCGGCTAGACAATGAGCAGTTCTTC. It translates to CASRLDNEQFF.

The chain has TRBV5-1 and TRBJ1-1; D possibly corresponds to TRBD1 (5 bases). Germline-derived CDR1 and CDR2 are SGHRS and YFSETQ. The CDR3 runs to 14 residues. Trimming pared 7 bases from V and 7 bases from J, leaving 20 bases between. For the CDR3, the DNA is TGCGCCAGCTCCTTCAGGGCGGTTAAGGGTGAAGCTTTCTTT. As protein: CASSFRAVKGEAFF.

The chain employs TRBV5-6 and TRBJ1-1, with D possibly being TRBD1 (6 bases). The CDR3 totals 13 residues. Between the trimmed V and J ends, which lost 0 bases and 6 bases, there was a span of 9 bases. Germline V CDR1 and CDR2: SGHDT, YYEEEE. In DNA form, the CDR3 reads TGTGCCAGCAGCTTGGGACAGGTCGCTGAAGCTTTCTTT. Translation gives CASSLGQVAEAFF.

Here the CDR3 DNA reads TGCGCCAGCAGCTCCTCGGGACTTCAAACCGGGGAGCTGTTTTTT. Its protein is CASSSSGLQTGELFF. V and J are TRBV5-1 and TRBJ2-2, with a tentative D call TRBD2 (6 bases). This CDR3 contains 15 residues. V shed 3 bases and J shed 5 bases, with 14 bases lying between them. Germline V gives CDR1 SGHRS, CDR2 YFSETQ.

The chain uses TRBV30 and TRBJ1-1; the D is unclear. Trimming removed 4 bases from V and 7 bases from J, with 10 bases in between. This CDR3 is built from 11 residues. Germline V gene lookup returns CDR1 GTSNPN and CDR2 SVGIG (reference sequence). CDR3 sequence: CAWTAAREAFF. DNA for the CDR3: TGTGCCTGGACAGCAGCGCGTGAAGCTTTCTTT.

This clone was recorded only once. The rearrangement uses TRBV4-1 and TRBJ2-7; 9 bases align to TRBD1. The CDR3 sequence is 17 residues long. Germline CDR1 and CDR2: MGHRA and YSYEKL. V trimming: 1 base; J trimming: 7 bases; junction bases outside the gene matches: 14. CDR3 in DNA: TGCGCCAGCAGCCAAGGGGGTTGGGGACAGGGTCCGTGGGAGCAGTACTTC. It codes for CASSQGGWGQGPWEQYF.

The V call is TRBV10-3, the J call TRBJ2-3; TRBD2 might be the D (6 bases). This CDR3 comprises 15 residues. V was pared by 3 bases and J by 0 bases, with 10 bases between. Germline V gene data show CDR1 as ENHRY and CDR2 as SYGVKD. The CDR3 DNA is TGTGCCATCAGTGACTCGGGAGCGAGCACAGATACGCAGTATTTT. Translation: CAISDSGASTDTQYF.

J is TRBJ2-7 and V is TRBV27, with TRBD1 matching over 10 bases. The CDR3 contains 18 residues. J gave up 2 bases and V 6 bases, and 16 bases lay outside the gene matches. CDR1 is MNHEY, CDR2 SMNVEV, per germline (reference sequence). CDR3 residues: CASSPGQSVGTGAYEQYF. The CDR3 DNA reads TGTGCCAGCAGCCCCGGCCAGTCTGTGGGGACAGGGGCCTACGAGCAGTACTTC.

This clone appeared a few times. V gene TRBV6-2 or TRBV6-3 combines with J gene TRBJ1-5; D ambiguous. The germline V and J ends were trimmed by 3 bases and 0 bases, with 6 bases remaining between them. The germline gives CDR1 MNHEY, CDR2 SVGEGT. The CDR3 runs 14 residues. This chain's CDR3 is CASSYTNSNQPQHF. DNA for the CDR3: TGTGCCAGCAGTTATACAAATAGCAATCAGCCCCAGCATTTT.

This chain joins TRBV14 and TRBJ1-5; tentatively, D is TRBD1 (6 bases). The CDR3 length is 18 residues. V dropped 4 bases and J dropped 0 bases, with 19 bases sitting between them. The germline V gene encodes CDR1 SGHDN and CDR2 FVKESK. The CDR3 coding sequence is TGTGCCAGCAGCCCTCGGACAGCCAGTTGGTATAGCAATCAGCCCCAGCATTTT. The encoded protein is CASSPRTASWYSNQPQHF. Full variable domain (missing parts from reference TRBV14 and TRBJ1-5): EAGVTQFPSHSVIEKGQTVTLRCDPISGHDNLYWYRRVMGKEIKFLLHFVKESKQDESGMPNNRFLAERTGGTYSTLKVQPAELEDSGVYFCASSPRTASWYSNQPQHFGDGTRLSIL.

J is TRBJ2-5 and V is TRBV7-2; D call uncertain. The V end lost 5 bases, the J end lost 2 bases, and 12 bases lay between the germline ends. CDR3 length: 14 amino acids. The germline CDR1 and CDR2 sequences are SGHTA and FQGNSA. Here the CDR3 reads CASSPFGTQETQYF. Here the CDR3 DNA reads TGTGCCAGCAGCCCTTTTGGTACTCAAGAGACCCAGTACTTC.

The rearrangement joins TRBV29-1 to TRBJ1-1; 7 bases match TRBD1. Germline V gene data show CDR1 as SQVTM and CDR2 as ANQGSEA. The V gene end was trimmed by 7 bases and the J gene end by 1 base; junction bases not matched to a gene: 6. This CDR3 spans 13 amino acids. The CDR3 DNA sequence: TGCAGCGCTACAGGGGCCTCGAACACTGAAGCTTTCTTT. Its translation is CSATGASNTEAFF.

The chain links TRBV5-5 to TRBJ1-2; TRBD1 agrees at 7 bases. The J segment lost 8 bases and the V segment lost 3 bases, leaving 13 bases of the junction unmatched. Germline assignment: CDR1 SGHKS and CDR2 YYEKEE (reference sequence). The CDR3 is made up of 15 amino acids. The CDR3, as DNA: TGTGCCAGCAGCTGGTTACCCTCAGGGGGACAAGGCTACACCTTC. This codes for CASSWLPSGGQGYTF.

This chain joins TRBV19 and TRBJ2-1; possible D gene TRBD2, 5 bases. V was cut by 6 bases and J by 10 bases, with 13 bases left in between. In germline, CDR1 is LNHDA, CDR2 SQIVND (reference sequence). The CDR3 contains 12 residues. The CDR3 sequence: CASRGWAGEQFF. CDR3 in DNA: TGTGCCAGTAGGGGTTGGGCGGGCGAGCAGTTCTTC.

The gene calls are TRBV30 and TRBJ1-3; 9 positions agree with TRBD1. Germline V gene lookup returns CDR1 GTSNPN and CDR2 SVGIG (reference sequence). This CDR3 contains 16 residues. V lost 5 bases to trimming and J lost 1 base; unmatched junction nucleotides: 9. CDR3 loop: CAWGLGQGESGNTIYF. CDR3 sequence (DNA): TGTGCCTGGGGGCTGGGACAGGGTGAATCTGGAAACACCATATATTTT.

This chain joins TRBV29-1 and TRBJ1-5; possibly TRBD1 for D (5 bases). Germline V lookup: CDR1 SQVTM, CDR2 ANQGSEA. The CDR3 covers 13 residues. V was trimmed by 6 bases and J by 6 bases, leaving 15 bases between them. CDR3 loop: CSVRWGKGQPQHF. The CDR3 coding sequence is TGCAGCGTCCGGTGGGGCAAGGGTCAGCCCCAGCATTTT.

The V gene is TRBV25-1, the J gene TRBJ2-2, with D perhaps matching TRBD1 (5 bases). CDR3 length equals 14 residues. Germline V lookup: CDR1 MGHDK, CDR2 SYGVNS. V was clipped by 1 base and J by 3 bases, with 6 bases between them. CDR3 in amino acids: CASSESRDTGELFF. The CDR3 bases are TGTGCCAGCAGTGAATCCAGGGACACCGGGGAGCTGTTTTTT.

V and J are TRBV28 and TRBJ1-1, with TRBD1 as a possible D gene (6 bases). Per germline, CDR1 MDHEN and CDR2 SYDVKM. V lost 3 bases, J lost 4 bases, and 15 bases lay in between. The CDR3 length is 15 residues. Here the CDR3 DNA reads TGTGCCAGCAGTTTGCGGGGGGCAGGCGGCACTGAAGCTTTCTTT. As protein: CASSLRGAGGTEAFF.

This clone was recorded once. For the CDR3, the DNA is TGCGCCAGCAGTCTAATAGGACAGGGTTGTAACTATGGCTACACCTTC. Its translation is CASSLIGQGCNYGYTF. This sequence joins TRBV23-1 and TRBJ1-2; 8 nucleotides align to TRBD1. TRBV23-1 counts as an open reading frame of uncertain function. This CDR3 comprises 16 residues. The junction had 8 bases not matched to a gene; V was cut back by 4 bases and J by 1 base.

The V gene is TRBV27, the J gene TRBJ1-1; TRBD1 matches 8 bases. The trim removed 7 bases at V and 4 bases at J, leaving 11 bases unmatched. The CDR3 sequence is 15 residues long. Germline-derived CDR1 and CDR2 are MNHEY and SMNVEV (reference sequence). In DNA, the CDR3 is TGTGCCAGCAAGCCCGGACAGGGTTGGGCCACTGAAGCTTTCTTT. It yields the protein CASKPGQGWATEAFF.

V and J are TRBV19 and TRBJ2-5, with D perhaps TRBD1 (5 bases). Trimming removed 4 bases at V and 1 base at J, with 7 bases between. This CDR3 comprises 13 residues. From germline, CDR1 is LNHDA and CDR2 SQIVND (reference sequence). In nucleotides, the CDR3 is TGTGCCAGTAGTACCAGGGCCCAAGAGACCCAGTACTTC. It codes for CASSTRAQETQYF.

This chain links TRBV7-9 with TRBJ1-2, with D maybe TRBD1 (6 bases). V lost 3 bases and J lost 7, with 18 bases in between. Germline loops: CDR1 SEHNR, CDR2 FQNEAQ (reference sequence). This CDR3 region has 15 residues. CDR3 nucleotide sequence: TGTGCCAGCAGCTTTTATCAGGGGCATAGTACTGGCTACACCTTC. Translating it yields CASSFYQGHSTGYTF.

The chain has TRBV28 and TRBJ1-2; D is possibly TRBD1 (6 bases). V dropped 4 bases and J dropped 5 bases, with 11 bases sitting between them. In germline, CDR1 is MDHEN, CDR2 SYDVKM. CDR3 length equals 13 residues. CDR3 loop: CASSSRQAYGYTF. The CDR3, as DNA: TGTGCCAGCAGTTCCCGACAGGCATATGGCTACACCTTC.

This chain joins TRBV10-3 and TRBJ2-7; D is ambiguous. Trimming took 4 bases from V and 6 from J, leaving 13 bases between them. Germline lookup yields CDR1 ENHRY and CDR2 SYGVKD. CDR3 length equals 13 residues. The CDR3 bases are TGTGCCATCAGTGTTCAGACTTATGGCGAGCAGTACTTC. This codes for CAISVQTYGEQYF.

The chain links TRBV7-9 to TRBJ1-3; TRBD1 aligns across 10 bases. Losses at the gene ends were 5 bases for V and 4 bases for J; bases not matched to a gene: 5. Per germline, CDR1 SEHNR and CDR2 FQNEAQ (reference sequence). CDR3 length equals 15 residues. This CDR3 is CASSRTGGGGNTIYF. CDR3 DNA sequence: TGTGCCAGCAGCCGGACAGGGGGTGGAGGAAACACCATATATTTT.

CDR3 amino acids: CASSRRGFSTDTQYF. CDR3 bases: TGTGCCAGCAGCCGTCGGGGGTTTAGCACAGATACGCAGTATTTT. The V call is TRBV14, the J call TRBJ2-3; perhaps TRBD2 as D (6 bases). Deletions cut 4 bases from V and 0 bases from J, with 11 bases between. CDR1 and CDR2 (germline): SGHDN, FVKESK. There are 15 residues in the CDR3.

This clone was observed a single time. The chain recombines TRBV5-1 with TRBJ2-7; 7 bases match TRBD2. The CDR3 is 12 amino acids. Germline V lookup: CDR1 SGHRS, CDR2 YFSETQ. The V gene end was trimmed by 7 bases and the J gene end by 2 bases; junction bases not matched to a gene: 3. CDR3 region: CASGGGTYEQYF. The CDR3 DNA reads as TGCGCCAGCGGGGGAGGGACCTACGAGCAGTACTTC.

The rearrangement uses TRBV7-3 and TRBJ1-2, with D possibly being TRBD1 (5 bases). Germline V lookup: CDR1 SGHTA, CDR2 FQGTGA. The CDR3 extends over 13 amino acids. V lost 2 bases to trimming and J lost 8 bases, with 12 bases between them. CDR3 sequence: CASSLLGTGGYTF. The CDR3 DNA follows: TGTGCCAGCAGCTTACTAGGGACTGGCGGCTACACCTTC.

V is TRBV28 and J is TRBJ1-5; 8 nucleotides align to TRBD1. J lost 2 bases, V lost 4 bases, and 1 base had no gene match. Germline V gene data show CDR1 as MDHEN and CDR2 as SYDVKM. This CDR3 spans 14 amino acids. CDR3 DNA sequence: TGTGCCAGCAGTTCGACAGGGGGCAATCAGCCCCAGCATTTT. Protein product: CASSSTGGNQPQHF.